The 2 T cell receptor beta chains listed next were all sequenced from one sample in a study of OX40 agonist ivuxolimab in advanced cancers. Clones were sequenced by immunoSEQ multiplex PCR, and TCRdb holds only the in-frame ones, with some missing. The sample has roughly 60,000 clones; around 90% are singletons. Sequenced material: CD4+ or CD8+ T cells sorted from blood, taken in a trial of the OX40 agonist ivuxolimab. Receptors were obtained from an adult with an advanced solid tumor such as melanoma, head and neck, liver or kidney cancer.

This clone was counted a few times. V usage is TRBV6-1 and J usage is TRBJ1-6, with 8 bases lining up with TRBD1. This CDR3 is 15 amino acids long. Looked up from germline, CDR1 is MNHNS and CDR2 is SASEGT. The trim removed 3 bases at V and 9 bases at J, leaving 7 bases unmatched. The CDR3, as DNA: TGTGCCAGCAGTGACCTAACAGGGGGATCTTCACCCCTCCACTTT. Translating gives CASSDLTGGSSPLHF.

The V call is TRBV5-6, the J call TRBJ2-1; a possible D gene is TRBD2 (5 bases). CDR1 is SGHDT, CDR2 YYEEEE, per germline. CDR3 length equals 12 residues. V was pared by 0 bases and J by 12 bases, with 10 bases between. CDR3 sequence reads: CASSLEVRGQFF. In nucleotides, the CDR3 is TGTGCCAGCAGCTTGGAGGTCCGGGGGCAGTTCTTC.